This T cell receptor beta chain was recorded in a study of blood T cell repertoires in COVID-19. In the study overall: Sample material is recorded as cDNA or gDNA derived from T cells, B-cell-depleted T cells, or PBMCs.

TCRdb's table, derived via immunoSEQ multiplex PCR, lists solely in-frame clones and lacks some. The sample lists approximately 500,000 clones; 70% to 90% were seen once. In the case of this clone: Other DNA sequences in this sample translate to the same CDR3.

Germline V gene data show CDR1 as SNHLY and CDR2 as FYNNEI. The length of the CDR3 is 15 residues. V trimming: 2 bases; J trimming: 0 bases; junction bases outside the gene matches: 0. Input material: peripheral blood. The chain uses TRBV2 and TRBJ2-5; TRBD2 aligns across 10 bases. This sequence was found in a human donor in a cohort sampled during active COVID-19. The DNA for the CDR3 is TGTGCCAGCAGTGAACTAGCGGGAGACCAAGAGACCCAGTACTTC. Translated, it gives CASSELAGDQETQYF.